Sequencing of this T cell receptor (beta chain) was carried out in a study of CXCR3-negative and CXCR3-positive naive CD8 T cells. The CDR3 has 14 amino acids. Germline-derived CDR1 and CDR2 are ENHRY and SYGVKD. 5' RACE with UMI labels generated the TRB cDNA libraries. TCRdb re-called the 5' RACE reads; one entry per CDR3 protein, DNA not given. The sample holds 7,500 or so distinct CDR3 sequences. Note on this clonotype: Its antigen remains unidentified.

Findings of the study overall: CXCR3-negative and CXCR3-positive naive cells shared comparable TRBV-TRBJ usage, but memory cells did not. TRB CDR3s were more hydrophobic in CXCR3-positive than in CXCR3-negative naive cells.

CD45RO-CCR7+CD27+CD95- defined naive CD8+ T cells. This clonotype was sampled from a human donor in good health. Some clones in this sample may be carry-over from other donors' samples. Sample: naive CXCR3+ CD8+ T cells from blood. Subset indicated: CD45RO-CCR7+CD27+CD95- naive CD8+ T cells expressing CXCR3 (TNR3+). The rearrangement joins TRBV10-3 to TRBJ2-5; TCRdb's D call, TRBD2, is unchecked because there is no DNA. The CDR3 loop is CAIRGGENQETQYF.